These 22 T cell receptor beta chains were all obtained from the same sample, sequenced in a study of OX40 agonist ivuxolimab in advanced cancers. The method was immunoSEQ multiplex PCR; TCRdb's version includes in-frame clones alone and lacks a portion of them. The top ten clones hold 1.5% to 2% of a sample with 75,000 to 100,000 clones, around 84% of them seen once. This material consisted of CD4+ or CD8+ T cells sorted from blood, taken in a trial of the OX40 agonist ivuxolimab. Receptors were obtained from an adult with an advanced solid tumor such as melanoma, head and neck, liver or kidney cancer.

The chain combines TRBV10-2 with TRBJ2-1, with 7 bases matching TRBD2. The CDR3 runs to 16 residues. The V segment lost 5 bases and the J segment 0 bases; nucleotides outside the gene matches: 7. CDR1 and CDR2 from the germline V gene are WSHSY and SAAADI. The CDR3 loop is CASSFTSASSYNEQFF. As DNA, the CDR3 is TGCGCCAGCAGTTTCACTAGCGCCAGCTCCTACAATGAGCAGTTCTTC.

This chain uses TRBV11-3 with TRBJ2-7; D is unclear. The V end was cut by 6 bases, the J end by 4 bases, with 7 bases between. Per germline, CDR1 SGHNT and CDR2 YENEEA. The CDR3 runs to 11 residues. Here the CDR3 reads CASSSEYEQYF. The CDR3 DNA reads as TGTGCCAGCAGTTCCGAATACGAGCAGTACTTC.

V gene TRBV27 combines with J gene TRBJ1-5; TRBD1 matches at 7 bases. Germline V gene data show CDR1 as MNHEY and CDR2 as SMNVEV (reference sequence). The junction had 4 bases not matched to a gene; V was cut back by 5 bases and J by 6 bases. This CDR3 spans 13 amino acids. The CDR3 is CASSRQGGQPQHF. The CDR3 nucleotides read TGTGCCAGCAGTCGACAGGGAGGTCAGCCCCAGCATTTT.

The CDR3 here is CASSSGRVSGNTIYF. Here the CDR3 DNA reads TGCGCCAGCAGCTCCGGCCGGGTCTCTGGAAACACCATATATTTT. V gene TRBV5-1 combines with J gene TRBJ1-3, with D unclear. The CDR3 sequence is 15 residues long. Trimming removed 3 bases from V and 0 bases from J, with 10 bases in between. CDR1 and CDR2 from the germline V gene are SGHRS and YFSETQ. Complete variable domain (other parts from reference TRBV5-1 and TRBJ1-3): KAGVTQTPRYLIKTRGQQVTLSCSPISGHRSVSWYQQTPGQGLQFLFEYFSETQRNKGNFPGRFSGRQFSNSRSEMNVSTLELGDSALYLCASSSGRVSGNTIYFGEGSWLTVV.

The rearrangement uses TRBV19 and TRBJ2-7, with TRBD1 matching 7 bases. V shed 5 bases and J 0 bases; nucleotides not matched to a gene: 10. Germline V gives CDR1 LNHDA, CDR2 SQIVND (reference sequence). The CDR3 loop spans 16 amino acids. CDR3 sequence reads: CASSDSLGQVSYEQYF. The CDR3 region has the DNA TGTGCCAGTAGTGACAGCCTCGGACAGGTCTCCTACGAGCAGTACTTC.

The chain links TRBV28 to TRBJ2-7, with D possibly being TRBD1 (6 bases). Trimming removed 6 bases from V and 7 bases from J, with 13 bases in between. Per the germline V gene, CDR1 is MDHEN and CDR2 is SYDVKM. The CDR3 is made up of 12 amino acids. CDR3 in DNA: TGTGCCAGCAGCCGCGACAGGAGGGAGCAGTACTTC. Amino acid sequence: CASSRDRREQYF.

The CDR3 bases are TGTGCCAGCAGCTCCCATTCGGGAGGCTATGGCTACACCTTC. Its protein is CASSSHSGGYGYTF. This chain uses TRBV7-8 with TRBJ1-2; D call uncertain. Deletions cut 4 bases from V and 4 bases from J, with 13 bases between. CDR1 SGHVS and CDR2 FQNEAQ come from the germline V gene. The CDR3 length is 14 residues. Looking up the rest from reference TRBV7-8 and TRBJ1-2 gives the full variable domain: GAGVSQSPRYKVAKRGQDVALRCDPISGHVSLFWYQQALGQGPEFLTYFQNEAQLDKSGLPSDRFFAERPEGSVSTLKIQRTQQEDSAVYLCASSSHSGGYGYTFGSGTRLTVV.

The chain recombines TRBV7-9 with TRBJ2-3; no clear D. The germline V gene has CDR1 SEHNR and CDR2 FQNEAQ (reference sequence). The CDR3 extends over 14 amino acids. The V gene lost 1 base and the J gene lost 1 base, with 6 bases spanning the gap. CDR3 DNA: TGTGCCAGCAGCTTAGTCCCGGGCACAGATACGCAGTATTTT. As protein: CASSLVPGTDTQYF.

V usage is TRBV13 and J usage is TRBJ2-3, with 9 bases that match TRBD2. V trimming: 0 bases; J trimming: 3 bases; junction bases outside the gene matches: 7. From germline, CDR1 is PRHDT and CDR2 FYEKMQ (reference sequence). The length of the CDR3 is 17 residues. This CDR3 is CASSLGLGSGSTDTQYF. DNA of the CDR3: TGTGCCAGCAGCTTAGGCCTGGGTAGCGGGAGTACAGATACGCAGTATTTT.

This clone came up once. The V and J genes are TRBV6-1 and TRBJ1-5, with D unresolved. The CDR3 has 17 residues. V was cut by 3 bases and J by 1 base, with 16 bases left in between. Germline assignment: CDR1 MNHNS and CDR2 SASEGT. This CDR3 reads CASSERPHLRSNQPQHF. CDR3 DNA sequence: TGTGCCAGCAGTGAGAGGCCGCACCTTCGGAGCAATCAGCCCCAGCATTTT.

The V and J genes are TRBV6-5 and TRBJ2-7; tentative D call: TRBD1 (6 bases). V lost 4 bases and J 5 bases, leaving 15 bases between the germline ends. Germline CDR1 is MNHEY and CDR2 is SVGAGI. The CDR3 spans 14 residues. CDR3 nucleotides: TGTGCCAGCAGTTCTCAGGGGAGCGTGGACGAGCAGTACTTC. Its translation is CASSSQGSVDEQYF.

The chain joins TRBV6-1 to TRBJ2-7; D may be TRBD2 (6 bases). Germline CDR1 is MNHNS and CDR2 is SASEGT. CDR3 size: 14 residues. V was trimmed by 4 bases and J by 4 bases, leaving 14 bases between them. CDR3 in amino acids: CASSARDSEYEQYF. For the CDR3, the DNA is TGTGCCAGCAGTGCCCGGGACTCTGAGTACGAGCAGTACTTC.

This chain's CDR3 is CASSQGSGANVLTF. DNA for the CDR3: TGTGCCAGTTCACAGGGATCTGGGGCCAACGTCCTGACTTTC. The V call is TRBV19, the J call TRBJ2-6; tentative D call: TRBD1 (6 bases). There are 14 residues in the CDR3. Trimming removed 8 bases at V and 1 base at J, with 9 bases between. In germline, CDR1 is LNHDA, CDR2 SQIVND (reference sequence).

The V gene is TRBV7-9, the J gene TRBJ2-1, with no clear D. The V gene's germline CDR1 is SEHNR and CDR2 FQNEAQ (reference sequence). The CDR3 extends over 15 amino acids. Trimming took 5 bases from V and 4 from J, leaving 15 bases between them. The CDR3 is CASSLEVGSYNEQFF. In DNA form, the CDR3 reads TGTGCCAGCAGCCTAGAGGTAGGCAGTTACAATGAGCAGTTCTTC. The whole variable domain, filled in from reference TRBV7-9 and TRBJ2-1, reads DTGVSQNPRHKITKRGQNVTFRCDPISEHNRLYWYRQTLGQGPEFLTYFQNEAQLEKSRLLSDRFSAERPKGSFSTLEIQRTEQGDSAMYLCASSLEVGSYNEQFFGPGTRLTVL.

This CDR3 is CASSPRGSGTYEQYF. CDR3 nucleotides: TGTGCCAGCAGCCCAAGGGGTAGCGGGACTTACGAGCAGTACTTC. This rearrangement joins TRBV7-9 to TRBJ2-7, with 8 nucleotides matching TRBD2. V was clipped by 5 bases and J by 4 bases; unmatched bases: 10. Germline V gene sequence: CDR1 SEHNR, CDR2 FQNEAQ (reference sequence). The CDR3 has 15 amino acids.

This clone was observed a handful of times. The V call is TRBV6-1, the J call TRBJ1-2, with 7 bases lining up with TRBD1. This CDR3 region has 13 residues. The germline gives CDR1 MNHNS, CDR2 SASEGT. V lost 3 bases, J lost 8 bases, and 6 bases stayed unmatched. CDR3 sequence: CASSERGLVGYTF. CDR3 bases: TGTGCCAGCAGTGAGAGGGGGCTAGTAGGCTACACCTTC.

DNA of the CDR3: TGTGCCAGCTCCCTCCGGGATTCCTACGAGCAGTACTTC. It translates to CASSLRDSYEQYF. V usage is TRBV18 and J usage is TRBJ2-7; D might be TRBD2 (5 bases). The CDR3 is made up of 13 amino acids. The V gene's germline CDR1 is KGHSH and CDR2 LQKENI. V was clipped by 6 bases and J by 1 base, with 10 bases between them.

This clone has only one observation. The chain carries TRBV27 and TRBJ2-2; TRBD2 aligns across 7 bases. The CDR3 sequence is 18 residues long. Trimming at V came to 0 bases and at J to 2 bases, leaving 9 bases not matched to a gene. Germline V lookup: CDR1 MNHEY, CDR2 SMNVEV (reference sequence). CDR3 bases: TGTGCCAGCAGTTTATCCGCTAGCGGCACCCTTAACACCGGGGAGCTGTTTTTT. Amino acids: CASSLSASGTLNTGELFF.

The V and J genes are TRBV5-1 and TRBJ2-1; the match to TRBD2 covers 10 bases. V shed 4 bases, J shed 8 bases, and the junction held 6 bases outside the gene matches. Looked up from germline, CDR1 is SGHRS and CDR2 is YFSETQ. The CDR3 contains 14 residues. The CDR3: CASSPGLASDEQFF. The CDR3, as DNA: TGCGCCAGCAGCCCGGGACTAGCGTCGGATGAGCAGTTCTTC.

The chain couples TRBV19 to TRBJ2-1; 10 bases fit TRBD1. Germline CDR1 reads LNHDA; CDR2 reads SQIVND (reference sequence). V lost 5 bases and J lost 4; bases outside the gene matches: 11. The CDR3 consists of 17 residues. In DNA, the CDR3 is TGTGCCAGTAGTGCCCAAGTCGGACAGGGGGTATACAATGAGCAGTTCTTC. Protein sequence: CASSAQVGQGVYNEQFF.

This chain connects TRBV5-4 to TRBJ1-2; no definite D call. Germline V gene lookup returns CDR1 SGHNT and CDR2 YYREEE (reference sequence). The CDR3 totals 16 residues. Trimming removed 3 bases from V and 7 bases from J, with 22 bases in between. CDR3 region: CASSYNQDPRSGGYTF. The CDR3 coding sequence is TGTGCCAGCAGCTACAACCAAGACCCGCGTTCGGGTGGCTACACCTTC.

The chain carries TRBV5-1 and TRBJ2-1; 11 nucleotides line up with TRBD1. With 4 bases clipped from V and 10 bases from J, the junction kept 10 bases outside the gene matches. The CDR3 runs to 15 residues. The germline V gene has CDR1 SGHRS and CDR2 YFSETQ. The CDR3 DNA reads TGCGCCAGCAGCGACTCGGGACAGGGGGTCGGGGAGCAGTTCTTC. This encodes CASSDSGQGVGEQFF.